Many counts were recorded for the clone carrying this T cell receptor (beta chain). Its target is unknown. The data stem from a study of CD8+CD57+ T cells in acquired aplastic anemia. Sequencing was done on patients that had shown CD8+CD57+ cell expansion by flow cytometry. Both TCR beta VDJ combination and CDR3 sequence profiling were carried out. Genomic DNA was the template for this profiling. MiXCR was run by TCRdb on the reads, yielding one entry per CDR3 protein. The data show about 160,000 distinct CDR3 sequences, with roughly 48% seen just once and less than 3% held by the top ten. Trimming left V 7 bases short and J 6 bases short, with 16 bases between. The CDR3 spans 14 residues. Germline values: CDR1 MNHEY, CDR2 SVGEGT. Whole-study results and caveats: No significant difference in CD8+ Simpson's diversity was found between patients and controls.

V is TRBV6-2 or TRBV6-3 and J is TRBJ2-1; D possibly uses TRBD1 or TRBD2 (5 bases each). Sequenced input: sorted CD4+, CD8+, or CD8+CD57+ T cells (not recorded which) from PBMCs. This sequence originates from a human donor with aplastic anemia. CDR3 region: CASNVGGTLNEQFF. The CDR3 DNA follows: TGTGCCAGCAATGTTGGGGGAACTCTCAATGAGCAGTTCTTC.